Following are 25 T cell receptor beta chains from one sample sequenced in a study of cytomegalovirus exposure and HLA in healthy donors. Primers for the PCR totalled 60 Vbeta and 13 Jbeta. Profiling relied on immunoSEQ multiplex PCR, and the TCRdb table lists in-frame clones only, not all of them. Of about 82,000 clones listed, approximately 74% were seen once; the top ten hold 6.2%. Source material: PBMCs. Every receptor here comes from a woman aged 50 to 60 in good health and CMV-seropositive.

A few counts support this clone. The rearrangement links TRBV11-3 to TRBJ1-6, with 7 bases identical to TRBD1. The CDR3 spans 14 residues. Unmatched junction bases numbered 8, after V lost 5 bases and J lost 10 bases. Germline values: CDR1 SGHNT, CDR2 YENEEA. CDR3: CASSHRQGRSPLHF. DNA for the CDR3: TGTGCCAGCAGCCATAGACAGGGACGCTCACCCCTCCACTTT.

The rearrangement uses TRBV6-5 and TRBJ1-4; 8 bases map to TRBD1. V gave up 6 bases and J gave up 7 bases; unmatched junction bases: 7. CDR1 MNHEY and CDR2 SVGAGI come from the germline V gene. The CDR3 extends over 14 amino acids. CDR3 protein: CASSTGGSGEKLFF. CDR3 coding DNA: TGTGCCAGCAGCACAGGGGGAAGTGGTGAAAAACTGTTTTTT.

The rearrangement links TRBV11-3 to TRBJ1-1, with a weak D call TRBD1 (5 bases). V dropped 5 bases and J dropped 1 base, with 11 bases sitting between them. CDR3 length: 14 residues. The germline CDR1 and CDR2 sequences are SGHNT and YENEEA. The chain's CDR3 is CASSPRDRNTEAFF. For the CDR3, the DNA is TGTGCCAGCAGCCCCCGAGACAGGAACACTGAAGCTTTCTTT.

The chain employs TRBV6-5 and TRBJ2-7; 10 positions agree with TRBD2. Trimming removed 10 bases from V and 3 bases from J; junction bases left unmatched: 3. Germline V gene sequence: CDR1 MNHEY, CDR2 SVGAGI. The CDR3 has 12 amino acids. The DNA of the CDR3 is TGTGCCACTTGGACTAGCGGCTACGAGCAGTACTTC. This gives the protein CATWTSGYEQYF.

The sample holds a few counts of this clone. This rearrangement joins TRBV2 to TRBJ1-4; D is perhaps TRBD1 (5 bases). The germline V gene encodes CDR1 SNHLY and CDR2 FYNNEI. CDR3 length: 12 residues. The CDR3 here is CAWGSEGEKLFF. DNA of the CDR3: TGTGCTTGGGGCAGTGAAGGGGAAAAACTGTTTTTT.

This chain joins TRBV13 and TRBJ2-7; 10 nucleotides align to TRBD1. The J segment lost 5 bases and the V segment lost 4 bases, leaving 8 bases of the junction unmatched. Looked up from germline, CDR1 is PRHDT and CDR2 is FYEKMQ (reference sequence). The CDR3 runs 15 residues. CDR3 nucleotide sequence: TGTGCCAGCAGCTCGAATCTGGGACAGGGGAACGAGCAGTACTTC. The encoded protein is CASSSNLGQGNEQYF.

CDR3 DNA sequence: TGTGCCAGCAGTTTTGGCCCTAGACAGGGGATAAATCAGCCCCAGCATTTT. This encodes CASSFGPRQGINQPQHF. The rearrangement joins TRBV27 to TRBJ1-5; 8 nucleotides match TRBD1. Germline V gives CDR1 MNHEY, CDR2 SMNVEV (reference sequence). The CDR3 runs 17 residues. Trimming at V came to 3 bases and at J to 4 bases, leaving 11 bases not matched to a gene.

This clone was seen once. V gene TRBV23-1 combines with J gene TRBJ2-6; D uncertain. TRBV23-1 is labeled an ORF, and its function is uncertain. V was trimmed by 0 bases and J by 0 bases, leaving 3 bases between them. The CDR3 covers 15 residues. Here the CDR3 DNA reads TGCGCCAGCAGTCAATCGTACTCTGGGGCCAACGTCCTGACTTTC. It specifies CASSQSYSGANVLTF.

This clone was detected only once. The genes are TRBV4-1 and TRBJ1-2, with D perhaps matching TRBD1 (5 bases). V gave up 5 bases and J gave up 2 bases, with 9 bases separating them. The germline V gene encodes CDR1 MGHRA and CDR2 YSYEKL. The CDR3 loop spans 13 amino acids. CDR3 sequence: CASSSGRNYGYTF. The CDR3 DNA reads TGCGCCAGCAGCTCAGGGAGGAACTATGGCTACACCTTC.

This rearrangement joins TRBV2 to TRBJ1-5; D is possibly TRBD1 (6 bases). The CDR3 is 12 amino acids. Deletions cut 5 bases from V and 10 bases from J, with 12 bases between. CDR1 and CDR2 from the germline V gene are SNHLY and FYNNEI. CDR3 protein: CASSPQGFPQHF. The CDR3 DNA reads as TGTGCCAGCAGTCCTCAGGGGTTCCCCCAGCATTTT. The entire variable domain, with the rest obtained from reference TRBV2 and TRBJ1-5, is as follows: EPEVTQTPSHQVTQMGQEVILRCVPISNHLYFYWYRQILGQKVEFLVSFYNNEISEKSEIFDDQFSVERPDGSNFTLKIRSTKLEDSAMYFCASSPQGFPQHFGDGTRLSIL.

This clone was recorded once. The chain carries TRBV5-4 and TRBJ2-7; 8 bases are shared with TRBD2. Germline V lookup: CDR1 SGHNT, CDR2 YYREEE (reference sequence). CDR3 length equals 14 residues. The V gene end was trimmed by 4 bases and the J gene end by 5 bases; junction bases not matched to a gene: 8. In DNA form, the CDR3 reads TGTGCCAGCAGCCCTAGCCCGACTAGCGACGAGCAGTACTTC. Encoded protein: CASSPSPTSDEQYF. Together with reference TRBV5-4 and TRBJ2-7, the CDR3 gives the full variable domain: ETGVTQSPTHLIKTRGQQVTLRCSSQSGHNTVSWYQQALGQGPQFIFQYYREEENGRGNFPPRFSGLQFPNYSSELNVNALELDDSALYLCASSPSPTSDEQYFGPGTRLTVT.

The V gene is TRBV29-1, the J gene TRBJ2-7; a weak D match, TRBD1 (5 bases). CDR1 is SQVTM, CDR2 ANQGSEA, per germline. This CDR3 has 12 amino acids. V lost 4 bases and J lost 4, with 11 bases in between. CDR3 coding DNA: TGCAGCGTTGCAACAGGAATTTACGAGCAGTACTTC. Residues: CSVATGIYEQYF.

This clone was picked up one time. CDR3 bases: TGTGCCAGCTCCCAGATTCGACAGGACCTTTTTTACGAGCAGTACTTC. As protein: CASSQIRQDLFYEQYF. The chain employs TRBV18 and TRBJ2-7; D may be TRBD1 (6 bases). The V and J ends lost 6 bases and 4 bases respectively, with 22 bases between them. This CDR3 is built from 16 residues. Germline values: CDR1 KGHSH, CDR2 LQKENI.

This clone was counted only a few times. The CDR3 DNA reads TGTGCCATCAGTGAGTCGGGGAGGGGTGAAGCTTTCTTT. Translating gives CAISESGRGEAFF. This chain uses TRBV10-3 with TRBJ1-1; tentative D call: TRBD1 (5 bases). The CDR3 has 13 residues. CDR1 and CDR2 from the germline V gene are ENHRY and SYGVKD. V lost 0 bases, J lost 7 bases, and 9 bases lay in between.

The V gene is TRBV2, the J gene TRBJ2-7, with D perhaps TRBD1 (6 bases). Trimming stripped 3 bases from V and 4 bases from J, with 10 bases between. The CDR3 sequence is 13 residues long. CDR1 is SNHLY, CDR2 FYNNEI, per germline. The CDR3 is CASSDGGRYEQYF. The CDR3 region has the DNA TGTGCCAGCAGTGATGGGGGCAGATACGAGCAGTACTTC.

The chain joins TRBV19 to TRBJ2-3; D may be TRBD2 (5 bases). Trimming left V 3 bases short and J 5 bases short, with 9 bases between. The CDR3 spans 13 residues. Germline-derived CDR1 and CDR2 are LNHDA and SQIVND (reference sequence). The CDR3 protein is CASSISRVDTQYF. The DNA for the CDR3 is TGTGCCAGTAGTATCTCGCGGGTAGATACGCAGTATTTT.

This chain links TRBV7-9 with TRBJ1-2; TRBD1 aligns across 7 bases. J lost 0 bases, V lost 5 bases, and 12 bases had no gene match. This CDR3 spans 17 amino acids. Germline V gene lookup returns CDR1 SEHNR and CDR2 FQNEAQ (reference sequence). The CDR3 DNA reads TGTGCCAGCAGCCCCCAGGGACAGAACTCAGCTAACTATGGCTACACCTTC. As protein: CASSPQGQNSANYGYTF.

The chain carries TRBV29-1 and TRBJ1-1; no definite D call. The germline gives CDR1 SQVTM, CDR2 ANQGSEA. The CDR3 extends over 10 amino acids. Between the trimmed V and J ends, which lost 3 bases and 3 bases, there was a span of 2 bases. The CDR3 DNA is TGCAGCGTTGACTACACTGAAGCTTTCTTT. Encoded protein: CSVDYTEAFF.

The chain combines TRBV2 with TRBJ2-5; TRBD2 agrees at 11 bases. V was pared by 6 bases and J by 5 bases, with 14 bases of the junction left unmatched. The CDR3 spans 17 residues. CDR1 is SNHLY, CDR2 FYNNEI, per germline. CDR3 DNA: TGTGCCAGCAGCCGGACGCTACTAGCGGGAGTCGGGGAGACCCAGTACTTC. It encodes CASSRTLLAGVGETQYF.

CDR3 amino acids: CASSISNGGNQPQHF. CDR3 DNA: TGTGCCAGTAGTATCTCTAACGGGGGCAATCAGCCCCAGCATTTT. The V call is TRBV19, the J call TRBJ1-5; D remains unclear. The CDR3 spans 15 residues. CDR1 is LNHDA and CDR2 is SQIVND in the germline V gene (reference sequence). Trimming shortened V by 3 bases and J by 2 bases, and 11 bases separated the two germline ends.

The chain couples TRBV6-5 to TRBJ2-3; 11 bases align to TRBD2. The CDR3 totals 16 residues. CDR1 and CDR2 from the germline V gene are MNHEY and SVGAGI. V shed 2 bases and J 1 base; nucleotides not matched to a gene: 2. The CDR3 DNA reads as TGTGCCAGCAGTTACGGGGGACTAGCGGGCACAGATACGCAGTATTTT. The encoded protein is CASSYGGLAGTDTQYF.

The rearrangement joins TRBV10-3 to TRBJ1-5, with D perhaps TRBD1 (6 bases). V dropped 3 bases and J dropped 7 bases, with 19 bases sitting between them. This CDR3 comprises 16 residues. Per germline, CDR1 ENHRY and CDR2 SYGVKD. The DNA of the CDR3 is TGTGCCATCAGTGAATTCAACACAGGGTACGGGCAGCCCCAGCATTTT. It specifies CAISEFNTGYGQPQHF.

This CDR3 reads CAISVTGGLTGGGEQFF. In DNA, the CDR3 is TGTGCCATCAGTGTGACGGGCGGGCTCACGGGCGGTGGTGAGCAGTTCTTC. The rearrangement links TRBV10-3 to TRBJ2-1; D perhaps matches TRBD2 (5 bases). CDR3 length: 17 residues. V lost 4 bases and J lost 9, with 25 bases in between. Germline V gene lookup returns CDR1 ENHRY and CDR2 SYGVKD.

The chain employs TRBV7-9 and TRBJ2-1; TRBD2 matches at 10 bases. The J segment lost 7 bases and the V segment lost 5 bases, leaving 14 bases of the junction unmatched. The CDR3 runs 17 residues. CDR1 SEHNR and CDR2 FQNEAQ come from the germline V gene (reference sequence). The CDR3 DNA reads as TGTGCCAGCAGCCTCTTAGCGGGAGGCCTCGGGTTGAATGAGCAGTTCTTC. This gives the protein CASSLLAGGLGLNEQFF.

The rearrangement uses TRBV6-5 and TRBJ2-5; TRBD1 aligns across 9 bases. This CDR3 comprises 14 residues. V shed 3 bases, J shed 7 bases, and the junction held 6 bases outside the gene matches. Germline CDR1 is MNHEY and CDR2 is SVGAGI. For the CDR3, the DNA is TGTGCCAGCAGTTATGGGGCGACAGGGGGGACCCAGTACTTC. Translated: CASSYGATGGTQYF.